Sequencing of this TCR beta chain was carried out in a study of blood T cell repertoires in COVID-19. At the level of the study: Material from acute and convalescent COVID-19 was sourced from the United States, Italy and Spain. Sources were T cells, B-cell-depleted T cells, or PBMCs; the material itself was cDNA or gDNA.

The CDR3 extends over 14 amino acids. The germline V gene has CDR1 MNHEY and CDR2 SMNVEV (reference sequence). Between the trimmed V and J ends, which lost 3 bases and 2 bases, there was a span of 5 bases. Seattle-derived patients entered the study during active infection and were followed longitudinally. Original methodology: Using reference gene primer amplification, nucleated cell counts were estimated. The protocol was immunoSEQ multiplex PCR, while the TCRdb copy is restricted to in-frame clones and leaves out a portion. V, J and clone size derive from that table, while D and trimming were established from the DNA sequence. Among 55,000 to 65,000 clones listed, around four fifths were seen once.

The TCR sequence derives from a man aged 55-75 years with COVID-19, enrolled during active disease. The J gene is TRBJ2-6, the V gene TRBV27; D remains unclear. Sample: peripheral blood. The CDR3 loop is CASSFSAGANVLTF. CDR3 nucleotide sequence: TGTGCCAGCAGTTTTTCGGCTGGGGCCAACGTCCTGACTTTC. Together with reference TRBV27 and TRBJ2-6, the CDR3 gives the full variable domain: EAQVTQNPRYLITVTGKKLTVTCSQNMNHEYMSWYRQDPGLGLRQIYYSMNVEVTDKGDVPEGYKVSRKEKRNFPLILESPSPNQTSLYFCASSFSAGANVLTFGAGSRLTVL.